Listed below are T cell receptor beta chains from one sample, sequenced in a study of blood T cell repertoires in COVID-19. Generated by immunoSEQ multiplex PCR, the TCRdb table keeps only in-frame clones and is missing some. The table shows roughly 97,000 clones, with 75% to 90% occurring only once. The sequencing input was peripheral blood. All receptors derive from a man between 60 and 75 years old with acute or convalescent COVID-19. Each CDR3 is given with its conserved first and last residue. Each record gives: CDR3 protein, CDR3 DNA, clone size, D gene, J gene, V gene. A D gene is named only where the DNA matches it firmly. Size values are once, few and many counts, or a class for expanded clones, and some rows have none.

CASSPSSSYNEQFF TGCGCCAGCAGCCCGAGTAGCTCCTACAATGAGCAGTTCTTC . . TRBJ2-1 TRBV5-1
CASSRIAGTGELFF TGTGCCAGCAGTCGAATAGCGGGCACCGGGGAGCTGTTTTTT . TRBD2 TRBJ2-2 TRBV27
CASSYSLAGGPLSSYNEQFF TGTGCCAGCAGTTACTCGCTAGCGGGAGGGCCGCTGAGCTCCTACAATGAGCAGTTCTTC . TRBD2 TRBJ2-1 TRBV6-2/TRBV6-3
CASSALTNTEAFF TGTGCCAGCAGCGCACTGACTAACACTGAAGCTTTCTTT . . TRBJ1-1 TRBV7-2
CASSLQQLNTDTQYF TGTGCCAGCAGCTTACAACAGCTGAACACAGATACGCAGTATTTT . . TRBJ2-3 TRBV5-4
CASSRSGTGGNQPQHF TGTGCCAGTAGTAGATCCGGGACAGGGGGGAATCAGCCCCAGCATTTT . TRBD1 TRBJ1-5 TRBV19
CASSYWRGGTEAFF TGTGCCAGCAGTTACTGGCGGGGGGGCACTGAAGCTTTCTTT . . TRBJ1-1 TRBV6-5
CASSLERRGSPLHF TGTGCCAGCAGCTTGGAGCGCAGGGGTTCACCCCTCCACTTT . . TRBJ1-6 TRBV5-4
CASSANGVSRGYTF TGTGCCAGCAGCGCGAACGGGGTTTCTAGGGGCTACACCTTC . . TRBJ1-2 TRBV6-5
CASSLSYLSGTSGRGNEQFF TGTGCCAGCAGCTTATCTTATCTGTCTGGGACTAGCGGGAGAGGGAATGAGCAGTTCTTC . TRBD2 TRBJ2-1 TRBV7-6
CASSPLNRPNTEAFF TGTGCCAGCAGCCCCCTAAACCGTCCTAACACTGAAGCTTTCTTT . . TRBJ1-1 TRBV6-5
CASSRDRVSDTEAFF TGCGCCAGCAGCCGGGACAGGGTTTCTGACACTGAAGCTTTCTTT once TRBD1 TRBJ1-1 TRBV5-1
CASSVTYPDTQYF TGTGCCAGCAGCGTAACTTACCCAGATACGCAGTATTTT few . TRBJ2-3 TRBV9
CATSRAPPSGANVLTF TGTGCCACCAGCAGAGCTCCTCCCTCTGGGGCCAACGTCCTGACTTTC . . TRBJ2-6 TRBV15
CASSGMAGRRYEQYF TGTGCCAGCAGCGGGATGGCGGGACGGCGCTACGAGCAGTACTTC few . TRBJ2-7 TRBV9
CASSLRGQGYYNSPLHF TGTGCCAGCAGTCTCCGGGGACAGGGTTATTATAATTCACCCCTCCACTTT . TRBD1 TRBJ1-6 TRBV27
CASSQRAGEQYF TGCGCCAGCAGCCAGCGAGCGGGTGAGCAGTACTTC . . TRBJ2-7 TRBV4-1
CASSRAGGGGTEAFF TGTGCCAGCAGCAGGGCAGGTGGAGGAGGCACTGAAGCTTTCTTT . . TRBJ1-1 TRBV5-4
CASSLSGGADYGYTF TGTGCCAGCAGCTTATCAGGGGGCGCGGACTATGGCTACACCTTC . TRBD1 TRBJ1-2 TRBV5-4
CASSFLGAGEKLFF TGTGCCAGCAGCTTCCTAGGGGCTGGGGAAAAACTGTTTTTT . . TRBJ1-4 TRBV11-2
CAAAQGVWTGELFF TGTGCCGCCGCACAGGGAGTTTGGACCGGGGAGCTGTTTTTT . . TRBJ2-2 TRBV10-3
CASSYSFGLEQFF TGTGCCAGCAGTTACTCTTTCGGTTTGGAGCAGTTCTTC . . TRBJ2-1 TRBV6-5
CASSPGSGRDRETQYF TGTGCCAGCAGCCCCGGTAGCGGGAGGGATAGGGAGACCCAGTACTTC . TRBD2 TRBJ2-5 TRBV11-3
CASAPSGVNNEQFF TGTGCCAGCGCCCCTAGCGGAGTCAACAATGAGCAGTTCTTC . TRBD2 TRBJ2-1 TRBV11-2
CASVHRGETQYF TGTGCCAGTGTTCACAGGGGAGAGACCCAGTACTTC . . TRBJ2-5 TRBV21-1
CASSRLQGGEQYF TGTGCCAGTAGTAGACTACAGGGGGGCGAGCAGTACTTC . TRBD1 TRBJ2-7 TRBV19
CASSPSGIGETQYF TGCGCCAGCAGCCCGTCAGGGATTGGAGAGACCCAGTACTTC . . TRBJ2-5 TRBV5-1
CASSVGLAGEETQYF TGTGCCAGCAGTGTGGGACTAGCGGGAGAGGAGACCCAGTACTTC . TRBD2 TRBJ2-5 TRBV27
CASSLGGIPDTQYF TGTGCCAGCAGCTTAGGAGGGATCCCAGATACGCAGTATTTT few . TRBJ2-3 TRBV7-9
CASIQGLAGDTEGNEQFF TGTGCCAGCATTCAAGGACTAGCGGGAGACACGGAAGGGAATGAGCAGTTCTTC . TRBD2 TRBJ2-1 TRBV28
CASHHRNGGEAFF TGTGCCAGTCATCACCGGAATGGCGGTGAAGCTTTCTTT many . TRBJ1-1 TRBV19
CATSLTGNPNTGELFF TGTGCCACCAGCCTGACAGGGAATCCGAACACCGGGGAGCTGTTTTTT . TRBD1 TRBJ2-2 TRBV15
CASSRQGLGNYGYTF TGTGCCAGCAGTAGGCAGGGGTTAGGTAACTATGGCTACACCTTC . . TRBJ1-2 TRBV6-6
CASSGGQQNQPQHF TGTGCCAGCAGTGGCGGGCAGCAGAATCAGCCCCAGCATTTT . . TRBJ1-5 TRBV2
CATSDPTGTGSGNTIYF TGTGCCACCAGTGACCCTACCGGGACAGGGTCTGGAAACACCATATATTTT . TRBD1 TRBJ1-3 TRBV24-1
CASGPSGRAGELFF TGTGCTAGTGGTCCGAGCGGGAGGGCCGGGGAGCTGTTTTTT . TRBD2 TRBJ2-2 TRBV12-5
CASSLIAGEYNEQFF TGTGCCAGCTCACTGATAGCGGGGGAGTACAATGAGCAGTTCTTC . TRBD2 TRBJ2-1 TRBV18
CAGDPGHPNTEAFF TGTGCCGGAGATCCGGGACACCCCAACACTGAAGCTTTCTTT . . TRBJ1-1 TRBV6-5
CASSVVTGRDTGELFF TGTGCCAGCAGCGTAGTCACCGGGAGGGACACCGGGGAGCTGTTTTTT . TRBD2 TRBJ2-2 TRBV9